What follows describes a single T cell receptor (beta chain). A read error may account for a junction end that differs from germline. Per the germline V gene, CDR1 is SGHVS and CDR2 is FQNEAQ. The CDR3 consists of 12 residues. This record comes from a study of early T cells in non-severe SARS-CoV-2 infection. Attachment of unique molecular identifiers was made to individual cDNA molecules. MiXCR, applied by TCRdb to the 5' RACE reads, yields one record per CDR3 protein. Among just under 85,000 distinct CDR3 sequences listed, about 10% were seen once. The V gene is TRBV7-8, the J gene TRBJ2-1, with D tentatively TRBD2 (5 bases). This TCR was recovered from an adult who was a healthcare worker with PCR-confirmed SARS-CoV-2 infection or an uninfected control (not recorded which). This specimen consisted of whole blood, obtained at baseline. For the CDR3, the DNA is TGTACCAGCAGCGGACGGTTCTATGAGCAGTTCTTC. Residues: CTSSGRFYEQFF.